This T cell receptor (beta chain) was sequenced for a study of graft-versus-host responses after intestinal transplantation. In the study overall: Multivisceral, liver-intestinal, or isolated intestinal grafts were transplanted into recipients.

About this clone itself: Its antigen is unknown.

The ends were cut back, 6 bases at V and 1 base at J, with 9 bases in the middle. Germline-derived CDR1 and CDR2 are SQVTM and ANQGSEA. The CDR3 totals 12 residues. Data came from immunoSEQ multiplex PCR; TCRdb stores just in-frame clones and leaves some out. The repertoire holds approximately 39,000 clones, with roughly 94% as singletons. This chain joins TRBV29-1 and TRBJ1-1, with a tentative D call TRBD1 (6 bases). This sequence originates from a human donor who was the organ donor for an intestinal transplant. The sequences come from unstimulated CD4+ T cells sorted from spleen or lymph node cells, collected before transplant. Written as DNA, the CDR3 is TGCAGCGTAGGGGGATGGAACACTGAAGCTTTCTTT. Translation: CSVGGWNTEAFF.